The next 14 T cell receptor beta chains were all read from a single sample in a study of blood T cell repertoires in COVID-19. Measured with immunoSEQ multiplex PCR; TCRdb has only the in-frame clones, and not every one. The data contain hundreds of thousands of clones, about 93% of them singletons. The specimen was peripheral blood. The origin of the receptors is a man aged 55 to 70 with COVID-19, enrolled during active disease.

This clone was detected once. The CDR3 DNA reads as TGTGCCAGCAGCTTAGACACCCCAGATACGCAGTATTTT. Its translation is CASSLDTPDTQYF. V is TRBV5-4 and J is TRBJ2-3; D remains unclear. Per germline, CDR1 SGHNT and CDR2 YYREEE (reference sequence). This CDR3 contains 13 residues. The ends were cut back, 2 bases at V and 4 bases at J, with 8 bases in the middle.

The chain couples TRBV6-1 to TRBJ1-1; D might be TRBD1 (5 bases). The CDR3 runs to 15 residues. The ends were cut back, 3 bases at V and 5 bases at J, with 16 bases in the middle. Germline CDR1 and CDR2: MNHNS and SASEGT. CDR3 in amino acids: CASSDGGGVWTEAFF. The DNA for the CDR3 is TGTGCCAGCAGTGATGGTGGAGGGGTTTGGACTGAAGCTTTCTTT.

This chain joins TRBV29-1 and TRBJ1-1; D is ambiguous. CDR1 is SQVTM, CDR2 ANQGSEA, per germline. The CDR3 has 13 amino acids. Between the trimmed V and J ends, which lost 4 bases and 6 bases, there was a span of 15 bases. The CDR3 reads CSVGGSDGSEAFF. The CDR3 nucleotides are TGCAGCGTTGGAGGAAGCGATGGATCTGAAGCTTTCTTT.

The chain links TRBV7-2 to TRBJ2-1; 11 bases align to TRBD2. Germline CDR1 is SGHTA and CDR2 is FQGNSA. This CDR3 is built from 18 residues. After removal of 2 bases from V and 1 base from J, the junction contained 7 bases not matched to a gene. CDR3 nucleotides: TGTGCCAGCAGCTTAACCGCAGGACTAGCGGGTTCCTACAATGAGCAGTTCTTC. Protein: CASSLTAGLAGSYNEQFF.

This chain joins TRBV10-3 and TRBJ2-7; 7 bases are shared with TRBD2. The CDR3 sequence is 13 residues long. V lost 6 bases to trimming and J lost 4 bases; unmatched junction nucleotides: 6. Germline CDR1 is ENHRY and CDR2 is SYGVKD. CDR3: CAIRLGGDYEQYF. DNA of the CDR3: TGTGCCATCAGGCTGGGGGGGGATTACGAGCAGTACTTC.

V gene TRBV29-1 combines with J gene TRBJ2-3, with TRBD1 matching 8 bases. Unmatched junction bases numbered 0, after V lost 4 bases and J lost 9 bases. The germline gives CDR1 SQVTM, CDR2 ANQGSEA. The length of the CDR3 is 10 residues. CDR3 protein: CSVGQGTQYF. The CDR3 region has the DNA TGCAGCGTTGGACAGGGGACGCAGTATTTT.

This clone showed up just a few times. The chain combines TRBV5-1 with TRBJ2-7; D not certain. Between the trimmed V and J ends, which lost 0 bases and 0 bases, there was a span of 16 bases. Germline CDR1 and CDR2: SGHRS and YFSETQ. CDR3 size: 17 residues. The CDR3 protein is CASSLGAGSTSSYEQYF. CDR3 in DNA: TGCGCCAGCAGCTTGGGGGCAGGATCAACGAGCTCCTACGAGCAGTACTTC.

The CDR3 protein is CASSLTAPWGGRYEQYF. The DNA of the CDR3 is TGTGCCAGCAGTTTAACGGCGCCGTGGGGAGGAAGGTACGAGCAGTACTTC. The rearrangement links TRBV27 to TRBJ2-7; D perhaps matches TRBD2 (6 bases). CDR3 length: 17 amino acids. Trimming took off 2 bases at V and 4 bases at J, with 21 bases between the two ends. Germline lookup yields CDR1 MNHEY and CDR2 SMNVEV (reference sequence).

The CDR3 spells CASSPRQGSDYGYTF. The CDR3 bases are TGTGCCAGCTCACCGCGCCAGGGGAGTGACTATGGCTACACCTTC. The chain has TRBV18 and TRBJ1-2; tentative D call: TRBD1 (6 bases). The V and J ends lost 3 bases and 3 bases respectively, with 14 bases between them. CDR3 length equals 15 residues. Germline loops: CDR1 KGHSH, CDR2 LQKENI.

The count of this clone is one. This sequence joins TRBV11-2 and TRBJ1-5, with 8 bases that match TRBD1. Looked up from germline, CDR1 is SGHAT and CDR2 is FQNNGV. The CDR3 extends over 13 amino acids. The J segment lost 9 bases and the V segment lost 4 bases, leaving 5 bases of the junction unmatched. CDR3 bases: TGTGCCAGCAGCTCAGGGGGCGCAGGGCCCCAGCATTTT. Its protein product is CASSSGGAGPQHF.

This chain connects TRBV5-1 to TRBJ2-1; 12 bases are a match to TRBD2. Germline lookup yields CDR1 SGHRS and CDR2 YFSETQ. The CDR3 loop spans 15 amino acids. V lost 3 bases and J lost 5; bases outside the gene matches: 3. CDR3 region: CASSSTSGGHNEQFF. CDR3 DNA sequence: TGCGCCAGCAGCTCTACTAGCGGGGGGCACAATGAGCAGTTCTTC.

The chain links TRBV10-3 to TRBJ2-7, with TRBD1 matching 10 bases. The junction had 1 base not matched to a gene; V was cut back by 3 bases and J by 2 bases. Germline CDR1 and CDR2: ENHRY and SYGVKD. The CDR3 loop spans 14 amino acids. CDR3 region: CAISDGTGAYEQYF. The CDR3, as DNA: TGTGCCATCAGTGACGGGACAGGGGCCTACGAGCAGTACTTC.

V usage is TRBV18 and J usage is TRBJ2-7, with TRBD1 matching 11 bases. Germline CDR1 and CDR2: KGHSH and LQKENI. This CDR3 spans 16 amino acids. J was trimmed by 2 bases and V by 0 bases; bases with no gene match: 3. Written as DNA, the CDR3 is TGTGCCAGCTCACCACCGGACAGGGGGCAAACCTACGAGCAGTACTTC. Translating it yields CASSPPDRGQTYEQYF.

This rearrangement joins TRBV5-1 to TRBJ2-1; 7 bases are shared with TRBD2. CDR1 and CDR2 from the germline V gene are SGHRS and YFSETQ. With 0 bases clipped from V and 8 bases from J, the junction kept 11 bases outside the gene matches. The CDR3 extends over 16 amino acids. The CDR3 DNA sequence: TGCGCCAGCAGCTTGGCGGCCGCGGGAGCTGTCCATGAGCAGTTCTTC. Its translation is CASSLAAAGAVHEQFF.